The 29 T cell receptor beta chains below all came from one sample that was sequenced in a study of shared clonotypes between healthy human individuals. The repertoire was sequenced with immunoSEQ multiplex PCR; TCRdb's copy has only in-frame clones and lacks some. This repertoire shows roughly 96,000 clones, approximately 51% found once; its top ten account for about 15%. The sample comprised PBMCs. These receptors were taken from a woman aged 40-49 years in good health. Some clones in this sample may be carry-over from other donors' samples.

This clone has just a few counts. The rearrangement uses TRBV7-6 and TRBJ1-1; weak D call: TRBD1 (6 bases). The germline V and J ends were trimmed by 4 bases and 6 bases, with 21 bases remaining between them. The CDR3 loop spans 16 amino acids. CDR1 is SGHVS, CDR2 FNYEAQ, per germline. DNA of the CDR3: TGTGCCAGCAGCTCCGCAACTACAGGGTTTGGCTCTGAAGCTTTCTTT. This gives the protein CASSSATTGFGSEAFF.

The V gene is TRBV4-2, the J gene TRBJ2-5; possible D gene TRBD2, 6 bases. The assigned J gene may be wrong: the sequence end matches TRBJ2-7 better. Germline values: CDR1 LGHNA, CDR2 YNFKEQ. This CDR3 has 17 residues. CDR3 residues: CASSDMGRQTGGNEQYF. For the CDR3, the DNA is TGTGCCAGCAGCGACATGGGAAGACAGACCGGAGGGAACGAGCAGTACTTC.

In its sample, this clone was seen a few times. Other DNA sequences of this sample code for an identical CDR3. The chain is built from TRBV30 and TRBJ1-2; a possible D gene is TRBD1 (5 bases). Trimming cost V 2 bases and J 8 bases, with 15 bases left between them. CDR3 size: 13 residues. CDR1 and CDR2 from the germline V gene are GTSNPN and SVGIG (reference sequence). This CDR3 is CAWSPGPTGGYTF. CDR3 DNA: TGTGCCTGGAGTCCGGGACCAACGGGGGGCTACACCTTC.

This clone was observed many times. CDR3 residues: CASSPDSKAFF. As DNA, the CDR3 is TGTGCCAGCAGCCCCGACAGTAAGGCTTTCTTT. V and J are TRBV7-9 and TRBJ1-1, with D possibly TRBD1 on 5 matching bases. CDR1 and CDR2 (germline): SEHNR, FQNEAQ (reference sequence). Trimming took 5 bases from V and 11 from J, leaving 12 bases between them. The CDR3 has 11 amino acids.

The sample holds one count of this clone. The chain links TRBV7-2 to TRBJ2-5, with D hard to call. The J call could be wrong; TRBJ2-7 is a better fit for the DNA end. CDR3 length equals 13 residues. CDR1 SGHTA and CDR2 FQGNSA come from the germline V gene. The CDR3 DNA follows: TGTGCCAGCAGCTTATCGGACGGTTACGAGCAGTACTTC. Its protein is CASSLSDGYEQYF.

The chain couples TRBV5-1 to TRBJ2-7; D gene unclear. Germline V gene sequence: CDR1 SGHRS, CDR2 YFSETQ. V lost 4 bases to trimming and J lost 0 bases, with 8 bases between them. The CDR3 totals 13 residues. CDR3 region: CASSVGTSYEQYF. DNA of the CDR3: TGCGCCAGCAGCGTCGGCACCTCCTACGAGCAGTACTTC.

On this clone: One end of the junction is discordant with germline, which a read error may explain. The V and J genes are TRBV7-3 and TRBJ2-7; possible D gene TRBD2, 5 bases. Germline CDR1 reads SGHTA; CDR2 reads FQGTGA. The CDR3 is 13 residues long. This CDR3 is CASSQLVGYEQYF. The DNA for the CDR3 is TGCGCCAGCAGCCAACTAGTGGGGTACGAGCAGTACTTC.

This clone was detected many times. The chain couples TRBV5-4 to TRBJ2-7; 7 bases fit TRBD2. This CDR3 contains 14 residues. Losses at the gene ends were 4 bases for V and 6 bases for J; bases not matched to a gene: 10. The V gene's germline CDR1 is SGHNT and CDR2 YYREEE (reference sequence). The CDR3 reads CASSPERERGEQYF. DNA of the CDR3: TGTGCCAGCAGCCCTGAGCGGGAAAGGGGCGAGCAGTACTTC. Full variable domain (missing parts from reference TRBV5-4 and TRBJ2-7): ETGVTQSPTHLIKTRGQQVTLRCSSQSGHNTVSWYQQALGQGPQFIFQYYREEENGRGNFPPRFSGLQFPNYSSELNVNALELDDSALYLCASSPERERGEQYFGPGTRLTVT.

For this clone: The sample has other DNA sequences that encode this CDR3 too. V is TRBV28 and J is TRBJ2-7; 8 bases fit TRBD1. This CDR3 is 14 amino acids long. Germline V gene sequence: CDR1 MDHEN, CDR2 SYDVKM. Germline trimming cut 2 bases from V and 5 bases from J; bases unmatched to any gene: 5. CDR3: CASSLGTGGNEQYF. In DNA, the CDR3 is TGTGCCAGCAGTTTAGGTACAGGGGGTAACGAGCAGTACTTC.

The chain is built from TRBV28 and TRBJ1-2; tentative D call: TRBD1 (5 bases). V shed 10 bases and J shed 6 bases, with 15 bases lying between them. This CDR3 is built from 12 residues. Germline V gene lookup returns CDR1 MDHEN and CDR2 SYDVKM. Written as DNA, the CDR3 is TGTGCCACCTGGGGGAGGGCGGATGGCTACACCTTC. The encoded protein is CATWGRADGYTF.

In the case of this clone: This likely came from a read error, as a far larger clone is one base away. V gene TRBV28 combines with J gene TRBJ2-1; perhaps TRBD2 as D (5 bases). There are 15 residues in the CDR3. Between the trimmed V and J ends, which lost 4 bases and 5 bases, there was a span of 15 bases. From germline, CDR1 is MDHEN and CDR2 SYDVKM. CDR3 protein: CASSSGETTHNEQFF. The CDR3 nucleotides are TGTGCCAGCAGTTCCGGGGAGACCACCCACAATGAGCAGTTCTTC.

This clone was seen more than once but under ten times. The rearrangement links TRBV6-4 to TRBJ1-2; D is possibly TRBD1 (6 bases). The ends were cut back, 3 bases at V and 4 bases at J, with 9 bases in the middle. The length of the CDR3 is 13 residues. CDR1 is MRHNA and CDR2 is SNTAGT in the germline V gene. CDR3 in amino acids: CASSEQGIYGYTF. Written as DNA, the CDR3 is TGTGCCAGCAGTGAACAGGGTATCTATGGCTACACCTTC.

The V gene is TRBV5-1, the J gene TRBJ2-7; TRBD1 agrees at 9 bases. With 4 bases clipped from V and 0 bases from J, the junction kept 8 bases outside the gene matches. The germline gives CDR1 SGHRS, CDR2 YFSETQ. This CDR3 region has 16 residues. DNA of the CDR3: TGCGCCAGCAGCATAGCAGGACAGGGGATCTCCTACGAGCAGTACTTC. Translation: CASSIAGQGISYEQYF. Drawing the rest from reference TRBV5-1 and TRBJ2-7, the complete variable domain is KAGVTQTPRYLIKTRGQQVTLSCSPISGHRSVSWYQQTPGQGLQFLFEYFSETQRNKGNFPGRFSGRQFSNSRSEMNVSTLELGDSALYLCASSIAGQGISYEQYFGPGTRLTVT.

The chain recombines TRBV18 with TRBJ2-7; 9 positions match TRBD2. Trimming at V came to 6 bases and at J to 2 bases, leaving 8 bases not matched to a gene. The length of the CDR3 is 15 residues. Per the germline V gene, CDR1 is KGHSH and CDR2 is LQKENI. In nucleotides, the CDR3 is TGTGCCAGCTCGCCTTCGACTAGCGGAGCCTACGAGCAGTACTTC. It yields the protein CASSPSTSGAYEQYF.

Turning to this clone: A far larger clone is a single base away, which makes a read error likely. This chain connects TRBV30 to TRBJ2-5, with D possibly matching TRBD2 (6 bases). Looked up from germline, CDR1 is GTSNPN and CDR2 is SVGIG (reference sequence). CDR3 length: 13 amino acids. CDR3 loop: CAWGVGRGETQYF. The CDR3 region has the DNA TGTGCCTGGGGTGTCGGGAGAGGAGAGACCCAGTACTTC.

By its share, this clone is medium-sized. The chain carries TRBV18 and TRBJ2-5, with D possibly TRBD2 on 6 matching bases. This CDR3 has 14 amino acids. The V end was cut by 6 bases, the J end by 5 bases, with 16 bases between. In germline, CDR1 is KGHSH, CDR2 LQKENI. CDR3 coding DNA: TGTGCCAGCTCCCCCGGAACTAGCCAGGAGACCCAGTACTTC. Translating it yields CASSPGTSQETQYF.

In its sample, this clone was seen a few times. The chain joins TRBV4-1 to TRBJ2-7, with D perhaps TRBD1 (6 bases). Germline V gene lookup returns CDR1 MGHRA and CDR2 YSYEKL. V was pared by 4 bases and J by 3 bases, with 13 bases between. There are 14 residues in the CDR3. CDR3 sequence (DNA): TGCGCCAGCAGCCCCCGGGACACTCACTACGAGCAGTACTTC. Protein: CASSPRDTHYEQYF.

The gene calls are TRBV7-7 and TRBJ2-4; D is uncertain. The CDR3 length is 13 residues. V shed 8 bases and J shed 6 bases, with 14 bases lying between them. CDR1 is SSHAT, CDR2 FNYEAQ, per germline (reference sequence). The CDR3 bases are TGTGCCAGCCAACCGCTCTCTGGAAACATTCAGTACTTC. It translates to CASQPLSGNIQYF.

This clone was seen more than once but under ten times. V gene TRBV18 combines with J gene TRBJ1-6, with unresolved D. The CDR3 extends over 13 amino acids. Germline CDR1 and CDR2: KGHSH and LQKENI. V lost 8 bases and J 7 bases, leaving 12 bases between the germline ends. The CDR3, as DNA: TGTGCCAGCGCAGTGTTGGCAAATTCACCCCTCCACTTT. Its protein product is CASAVLANSPLHF.

J is TRBJ2-1 and V is TRBV6-6; tentatively, D is TRBD2 (6 bases). The CDR3 totals 15 residues. Germline V gene sequence: CDR1 MNHNY, CDR2 SVGAGI (reference sequence). The V and J ends lost 6 bases and 2 bases respectively, with 14 bases between them. CDR3 amino acids: CASSLGLNTYNEQFF. Here the CDR3 DNA reads TGTGCCAGCAGCCTGGGACTGAATACCTACAATGAGCAGTTCTTC.

CDR3 nucleotide sequence: TGCGCCAGCAGTGAAAACCCAGAAAAAACAGATACGCAGTATTTT. Translating it yields CASSENPEKTDTQYF. The chain employs TRBV10-1 and TRBJ2-3; no clear D gene. Germline CDR1 reads WNHNN; CDR2 reads SYGVQD (reference sequence). The CDR3 has 15 residues. Trimming shortened V by 3 bases and J by 3 bases, and 13 bases separated the two germline ends.

This clone was seen more than once but under ten times. V usage is TRBV2 and J usage is TRBJ1-2, with TRBD1 as a possible D gene (5 bases). This CDR3 spans 13 amino acids. V lost 8 bases, J lost 5 bases, and 15 bases lay in between. Germline V gene sequence: CDR1 SNHLY, CDR2 FYNNEI. The CDR3 region is CASARARGYGYTF. The CDR3 coding sequence is TGTGCCAGCGCCAGGGCGAGGGGTTATGGCTACACCTTC.

This clone was detected many times. J is TRBJ1-4 and V is TRBV29-1; D call uncertain. Germline CDR1 is SQVTM and CDR2 is ANQGSEA. With 4 bases removed from V and 0 bases from J, the gap between germline ends came to 9 bases. This CDR3 is 14 amino acids long. DNA of the CDR3: TGCAGCGTTGCCCCTCGGGCAACTAATGAAAAACTGTTTTTT. It specifies CSVAPRATNEKLFF.

Comment on this clone: The likely explanation is a read error, given a far larger clone one base away. The chain couples TRBV25-1 to TRBJ1-4; possible D gene TRBD1, 6 bases. In germline, CDR1 is MGHDK, CDR2 SYGVNS. The CDR3 runs 15 residues. The CDR3 region is CAGSAIQGDNEKLFF. Written as DNA, the CDR3 is TGTGCCGGCAGTGCCATACAGGGAGATAATGAAAAACTGTTTTTT.

The CDR3 bases are TGTGCCAGCAAAGGAGGGTCCTACGAGCAGTACTTC. Translating it yields CASKGGSYEQYF. V is TRBV28 and J is TRBJ2-7; D is possibly TRBD2 (6 bases). CDR3 length: 12 residues. V lost 7 bases and J lost 1, with 8 bases in between. The germline V gene has CDR1 MDHEN and CDR2 SYDVKM.

V usage is TRBV7-2 and J usage is TRBJ2-7; 11 nucleotides match TRBD1. V lost 1 base and J lost 4; bases outside the gene matches: 3. The CDR3 covers 15 residues. From germline, CDR1 is SGHTA and CDR2 FQGNSA. The CDR3, as DNA: TGTGCCAGCAGCTTAGGGACAGGGGGCGCGTACGAGCAGTACTTC. Translation gives CASSLGTGGAYEQYF.

The rearrangement links TRBV7-9 to TRBJ2-7, with 9 positions matching TRBD2. The V gene's germline CDR1 is SEHNR and CDR2 FQNEAQ (reference sequence). With V trimmed by 3 bases and J by 1 base, 7 bases remained unmatched. The CDR3 spans 16 residues. CDR3 loop: CASSFYPSGKSYEQYF. The CDR3 nucleotides read TGTGCCAGCAGCTTCTACCCTAGCGGGAAGTCCTACGAGCAGTACTTC.

V gene TRBV6-5 combines with J gene TRBJ1-1; D unclear. The CDR3 loop spans 14 amino acids. Germline V gene sequence: CDR1 MNHEY, CDR2 SVGAGI. Deletions cut 6 bases from V and 0 bases from J, with 11 bases between. This CDR3 is CASRSDKVNTEAFF. In DNA form, the CDR3 reads TGTGCCAGCAGGTCAGACAAGGTGAACACTGAAGCTTTCTTT.

This clone was recorded many times. The chain couples TRBV15 to TRBJ2-2; D is possibly TRBD1 or TRBD2 (6 bases each). The germline gives CDR1 LNHNV, CDR2 YYDKDF (reference sequence). The CDR3 runs to 17 residues. V lost 0 bases, J lost 6 bases, and 17 bases lay in between. CDR3 bases: TGTGCCACCAGCAGAGATAGTGCTTTAGGGGGGTCCGGGGAGCTGTTTTTT. Translating it yields CATSRDSALGGSGELFF.